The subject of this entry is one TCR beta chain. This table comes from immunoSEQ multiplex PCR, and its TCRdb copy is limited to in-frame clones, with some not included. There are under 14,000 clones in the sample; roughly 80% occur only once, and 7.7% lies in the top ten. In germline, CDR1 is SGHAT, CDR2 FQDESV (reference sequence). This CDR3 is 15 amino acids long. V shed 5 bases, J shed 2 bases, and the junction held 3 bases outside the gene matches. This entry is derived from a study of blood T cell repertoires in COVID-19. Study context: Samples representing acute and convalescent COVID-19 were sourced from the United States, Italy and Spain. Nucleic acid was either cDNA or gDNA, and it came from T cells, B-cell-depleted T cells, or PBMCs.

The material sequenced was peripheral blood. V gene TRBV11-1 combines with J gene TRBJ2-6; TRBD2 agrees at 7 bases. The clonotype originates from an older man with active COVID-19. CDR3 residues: CASSPGGAGANVLTF. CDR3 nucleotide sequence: TGTGCCAGCAGCCCGGGGGGAGCTGGGGCCAACGTCCTGACTTTC.